This T cell receptor (beta chain) originates from a study of cytomegalovirus exposure and HLA in healthy donors. The PCR contained 60 Vbeta and 13 Jbeta primers. Repertoires were generated with immunoSEQ multiplex PCR, while TCRdb's copy carries only in-frame clones and drops some. The table lists 55,000 to 80,000 clones, approximately 71% of them singletons, with over 7% in the top ten. The length of the CDR3 is 15 residues. Germline lookup yields CDR1 MNHEY and CDR2 SVGAGI. Unmatched junction bases numbered 11, after V lost 7 bases and J lost 8 bases. The clonotype was recovered from a man aged 55 to 70 in good health and CMV-seropositive. Sequences were obtained from PBMCs. This chain connects TRBV6-5 to TRBJ1-2; the match to TRBD1 covers 12 bases. The CDR3 reads CASKPGQGALGGYTF. CDR3 coding DNA: TGTGCCAGCAAGCCGGGACAGGGGGCATTGGGGGGCTACACCTTC.